What follows are 20 T cell receptor beta chains derived from one specimen sequenced in a study of OX40 agonist ivuxolimab in advanced cancers. Some clones are missing from TCRdb's copy, which holds only in-frame ones; the method was immunoSEQ multiplex PCR. The data contain more than 55,000 clones, more than 65% of them singletons. This specimen consisted of CD4+ or CD8+ T cells sorted from blood, obtained in a trial of the OX40 agonist ivuxolimab. The receptors derive from an adult with an advanced solid tumor such as melanoma, head and neck, liver or kidney cancer.

The rearrangement links TRBV13 to TRBJ2-2; D remains ambiguous. Germline CDR1 is PRHDT and CDR2 is FYEKMQ (reference sequence). The V and J ends lost 5 bases and 4 bases respectively, with 5 bases between them. The CDR3 is 12 amino acids. The DNA for the CDR3 is TGTGCCAGCAGCCGAGTCACCGGGGAGCTGTTTTTT. As protein: CASSRVTGELFF.

This clone turned up a few times. The V gene is TRBV6-1, the J gene TRBJ2-3; TRBD2 aligns across 7 bases. The J segment lost 5 bases and the V segment lost 3 bases, leaving 8 bases of the junction unmatched. Germline V gives CDR1 MNHNS, CDR2 SASEGT. This CDR3 region has 15 residues. The CDR3 region is CASSDGRGWGDTQYF. In nucleotides, the CDR3 is TGTGCCAGCAGTGATGGGAGGGGATGGGGAGATACGCAGTATTTT.

The chain carries TRBV6-5 and TRBJ1-4; 7 bases agree with TRBD1. The germline CDR1 and CDR2 sequences are MNHEY and SVGAGI. The CDR3 totals 14 residues. V trimming: 6 bases; J trimming: 6 bases; junction bases outside the gene matches: 7. The CDR3 bases are TGTGCCAGCAGCCCAACAGGGACAGATGAAAAACTGTTTTTT. Protein product: CASSPTGTDEKLFF.

A single count supports this clone. The chain recombines TRBV6-5 with TRBJ1-2; D unresolved. Trimming shortened V by 2 bases and J by 7 bases, and 14 bases separated the two germline ends. This CDR3 is built from 14 residues. Germline CDR1 reads MNHEY; CDR2 reads SVGAGI. The CDR3 nucleotides read TGTGCCAGCAGTTACCGGGCGGGGTTTCTTGGCTACACCTTC. This gives the protein CASSYRAGFLGYTF.

In this sample, this clone turned up a few times. V is TRBV7-9 and J is TRBJ2-7; D not resolved. The CDR3 loop spans 12 amino acids. Germline CDR1 SEHNR, CDR2 FQNEAQ (reference sequence). The V gene lost 9 bases and the J gene lost 0 bases, with 9 bases spanning the gap. CDR3 nucleotides: TGTGCCAGTTCGCAGAGCTCCTACGAGCAGTACTTC. This sequence encodes CASSQSSYEQYF.

This sequence joins TRBV18 and TRBJ2-2; D not resolved. CDR3 length: 15 amino acids. Trimming removed 2 bases at V and 4 bases at J, with 11 bases between. Germline loops: CDR1 KGHSH, CDR2 LQKENI. CDR3 sequence (DNA): TGTGCCAGCTCACCAATGTCAGCGACCACCGGGGAGCTGTTTTTT. It specifies CASSPMSATTGELFF.

The chain couples TRBV6-5 to TRBJ2-1; possible D gene TRBD1, 6 bases. From germline, CDR1 is MNHEY and CDR2 SVGAGI. This CDR3 comprises 15 residues. Trimming took 6 bases from V and 8 from J, leaving 20 bases between them. The CDR3 loop is CASSWQGNQWDEQFF. The CDR3 DNA reads TGTGCCAGCAGCTGGCAGGGGAATCAATGGGATGAGCAGTTCTTC.

The V call is TRBV5-1, the J call TRBJ2-7; 11 positions agree with TRBD1. Germline V gene data show CDR1 as SGHRS and CDR2 as YFSETQ. V dropped 9 bases and J dropped 5; count of bases not matched to a gene: 4. The CDR3 covers 12 residues. The DNA of the CDR3 is TGCGCCAACCCGGGACAGGGGGACGAGCAGTACTTC. Its protein is CANPGQGDEQYF.

The gene calls are TRBV15 and TRBJ2-2, with 10 nucleotides matching TRBD1. V lost 5 bases and J lost 7; bases outside the gene matches: 10. Germline lookup yields CDR1 LNHNV and CDR2 YYDKDF (reference sequence). The CDR3 extends over 16 amino acids. CDR3 residues: CATSPSRTGGVGELFF. The CDR3 DNA is TGTGCCACCAGCCCAAGCCGGACAGGGGGGGTCGGGGAGCTGTTTTTT.

The gene calls are TRBV7-2 and TRBJ2-7, with D uncertain. The germline CDR1 and CDR2 sequences are SGHTA and FQGNSA. V lost 3 bases and J 3 bases, leaving 3 bases between the germline ends. The CDR3 extends over 11 amino acids. In DNA form, the CDR3 reads TGTGCCAGCAGCTTGGACTACGAGCAGTACTTC. This sequence encodes CASSLDYEQYF.

This chain connects TRBV6-5 to TRBJ2-7; 8 nucleotides align to TRBD2. Germline V gene data show CDR1 as MNHEY and CDR2 as SVGAGI. This CDR3 spans 15 amino acids. J was trimmed by 4 bases and V by 6 bases; bases with no gene match: 11. The CDR3 region is CASRLARGGPYEQYF. The DNA of the CDR3 is TGTGCCAGCAGATTAGCCCGGGGGGGACCTTACGAGCAGTACTTC.

CDR3 protein: CASSYGANEQFF. DNA of the CDR3: TGCGCCAGCAGCTACGGTGCGAATGAGCAGTTCTTC. The chain is built from TRBV5-1 and TRBJ2-1; the D is unclear. This CDR3 spans 12 amino acids. The germline V gene encodes CDR1 SGHRS and CDR2 YFSETQ. V lost 3 bases, J lost 7 bases, and 8 bases lay in between.

The chain combines TRBV6-6 with TRBJ1-2; 8 positions match TRBD1. The CDR3 length is 13 residues. Trimming removed 7 bases from V and 8 bases from J; junction bases left unmatched: 9. Germline V gene lookup returns CDR1 MNHNY and CDR2 SVGAGI (reference sequence). The CDR3 sequence: CASTNGQGDGYTF. The DNA of the CDR3 is TGTGCCAGCACGAACGGACAGGGAGACGGCTACACCTTC.

As concerns this clone: A much larger clone is a single base away; this may be a read error. V gene TRBV5-1 combines with J gene TRBJ2-7; the match to TRBD2 covers 11 bases. From germline, CDR1 is SGHRS and CDR2 YFSETQ. CDR3 length equals 14 residues. V dropped 0 bases and J dropped 6; count of bases not matched to a gene: 2. CDR3 DNA sequence: TGCGCCAGCAGCTTGGGACTAGCGGGACCCGAGCAGTACTTC. It codes for CASSLGLAGPEQYF.

This sequence joins TRBV9 and TRBJ2-3; no reliable D call. The V end was cut by 1 base, the J end by 0 bases, with 9 bases between. CDR1 and CDR2 (germline): SGDLS, YYNGEE. This CDR3 spans 15 amino acids. CDR3 sequence: CASSVTRLSTDTQYF. CDR3 nucleotide sequence: TGTGCCAGCAGCGTAACACGACTTAGCACAGATACGCAGTATTTT.

This sequence joins TRBV9 and TRBJ2-7; 8 bases match TRBD1. With 4 bases clipped from V and 3 bases from J, the junction kept 9 bases outside the gene matches. The CDR3 spans 15 residues. CDR1 and CDR2 from the germline V gene are SGDLS and YYNGEE. CDR3 sequence (DNA): TGTGCCAGCAGCCTCGGGGACAGGTTAAACTACGAGCAGTACTTC. Translating it yields CASSLGDRLNYEQYF.

This chain uses TRBV10-3 with TRBJ2-7; D call uncertain. Deletions cut 3 bases from V and 2 bases from J, with 8 bases between. The germline CDR1 and CDR2 sequences are ENHRY and SYGVKD. The CDR3 extends over 13 amino acids. The CDR3 DNA reads as TGTGCCATCAGTGATTTAGAGGCCTACGAGCAGTACTTC. Protein: CAISDLEAYEQYF.

The V call is TRBV4-3, the J call TRBJ2-3, with a possible D match to TRBD2 (6 bases). Germline CDR1 reads LGHNA; CDR2 reads YSLEER. CDR3 length: 15 residues. V was trimmed by 0 bases and J by 2 bases, leaving 9 bases between them. CDR3 DNA: TGCGCCAGCAGCCAAGACGCGGGGTCCACAGATACGCAGTATTTT. This sequence encodes CASSQDAGSTDTQYF.

This clone was seen more than once but under ten times. The chain uses TRBV6-1 and TRBJ1-4; 7 bases line up with TRBD1. The length of the CDR3 is 15 residues. J was trimmed by 5 bases and V by 4 bases; bases with no gene match: 7. Germline values: CDR1 MNHNS, CDR2 SASEGT. CDR3 protein: CASSAPGTVNEKLFF. The CDR3 nucleotides are TGTGCCAGCAGTGCCCCAGGGACAGTCAATGAAAAACTGTTTTTT.

This rearrangement joins TRBV2 to TRBJ2-1; D is ambiguous. The CDR3 length is 11 residues. The V end was cut by 2 bases, the J end by 9 bases, with 5 bases between. Looked up from germline, CDR1 is SNHLY and CDR2 is FYNNEI. In nucleotides, the CDR3 is TGTGCCAGCAGTGAAACACTTGAGCAGTTCTTC. It codes for CASSETLEQFF.